This T cell receptor (beta chain) derives from a study of T cells in Graves' hyperthyroidism and ophthalmopathy. The CDR3 runs to 14 residues. Germline-derived CDR1 and CDR2 are SGHAT and FQNNGV. V was pared by 1 base and J by 1 base, with 6 bases between. Note on this clonotype: Its antigen is currently unknown.

Using RNA transcripts as the source, TCR beta CDR3 regions were amplified. Initially, a first-round RT-PCR of the TCR CDR3 employed the HTBI primer set. TCRdb re-derived calls from the multiplex PCR reads in MiXCR, one entry per CDR3 protein. Here the sample spans approximately 590,000 distinct CDR3 sequences, around 16% being singletons. Findings of the study overall: Ophthalmopathy prediction by the model preceded onset by a median approximately 6.1 months. Appearing also in blood were most of the thyroid clonotypes expanded above 0.001.

This chain connects TRBV11-2 to TRBJ2-3; D is undetermined. The sample was blood. The TCR originated in a woman in her 30s with Graves' hyperthyroidism. As DNA, the CDR3 is TGTGCCAGCAGCTTAGTGGCTCGCACAGATACGCAGTATTTT. This sequence encodes CASSLVARTDTQYF.